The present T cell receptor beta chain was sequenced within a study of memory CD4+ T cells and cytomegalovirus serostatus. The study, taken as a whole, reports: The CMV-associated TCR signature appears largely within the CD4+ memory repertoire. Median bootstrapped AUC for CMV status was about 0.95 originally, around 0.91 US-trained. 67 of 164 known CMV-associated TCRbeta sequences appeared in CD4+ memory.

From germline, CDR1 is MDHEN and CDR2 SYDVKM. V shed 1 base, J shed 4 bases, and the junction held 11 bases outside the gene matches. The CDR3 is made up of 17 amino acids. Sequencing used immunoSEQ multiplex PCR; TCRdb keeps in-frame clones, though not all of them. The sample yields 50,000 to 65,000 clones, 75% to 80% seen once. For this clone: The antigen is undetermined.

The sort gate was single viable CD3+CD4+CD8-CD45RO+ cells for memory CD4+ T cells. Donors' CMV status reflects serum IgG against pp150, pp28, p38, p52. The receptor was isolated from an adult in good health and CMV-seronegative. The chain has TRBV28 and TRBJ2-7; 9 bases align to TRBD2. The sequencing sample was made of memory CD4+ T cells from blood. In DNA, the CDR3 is TGTGCCAGCAGTTTATATTTTAGCGGGAGTGTCCCTTACGAGCAGTACTTC. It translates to CASSLYFSGSVPYEQYF.